The clone carrying this T cell receptor (beta chain) was seen only once. Assay used: immunoSEQ multiplex PCR; TCRdb lists only in-frame clones, some missing. The sample consists of over a million clones, around 78% of them appearing once. The entry originates in a study of shared clonotypes between healthy human individuals. Adult donors, all healthy and HIV-negative, had no recent acute infections or vaccinations. CDR3 length equals 13 residues. From germline, CDR1 is GTSNPN and CDR2 SVGIG (reference sequence). With V trimmed by 0 bases and J by 6 bases, 0 bases remained unmatched. Material: memory CD4+ T cells from PBMCs. Sample subset: CD45RA-negative fraction. This chain uses TRBV30 with TRBJ2-4, with TRBD2 matching over 9 bases. The sequence was obtained from a young man in good health. Some clones in this sample may be carry-over from other donors' samples. The CDR3 bases are TGTGCCTGGAGTGTAGCGGGAGGAAACATTCAGTACTTC. Amino acid sequence: CAWSVAGGNIQYF. The entire variable domain, with the rest obtained from reference TRBV30 and TRBJ2-4, is as follows: SQTIHQWPATLVQPVGSPLSLECTVEGTSNPNLYWYRQAAGRGLQLLFYSVGIGQISSEVPQNLSASRPQDRQFILSSKKLLLSDSGFYLCAWSVAGGNIQYFGAGTRLSVL.